Following are 27 T cell receptor beta chains from one sample sequenced in a study of molecular identifiers for immune sequencing clone quantification. TCRdb ran MiXCR on the PCR reads and lists one entry per CDR3 protein. The table lists tens of thousands of distinct CDR3 sequences, roughly a fifth of them singletons, with under 1.4% in the top ten. The specimen was naive CD8+ T cells from blood, with Jurkat cell RNA spiked in. Subset defined: FACS-sorted CD8+CD4-CCR7+CD45RA+ naive T cells. The receptors were sampled from a human donor in good health. Some libraries in this study had Jurkat cell RNA spiked in.

This clonotype was detected ten times or more. The chain combines TRBV27 with TRBJ2-7; TRBD2 matches at 8 bases. CDR1 MNHEY and CDR2 SMNVEV come from the germline V gene (reference sequence). J gave up 2 bases and V 4 bases, and 4 bases lay outside the gene matches. This CDR3 has 14 amino acids. The CDR3 DNA sequence: TGTGCCAGCAGTTCCGTCGGGGGGGCCTACGAGCAGTACTTC. Amino acids: CASSSVGGAYEQYF.

This clonotype showed up many times. The rearrangement uses TRBV7-8 and TRBJ2-7; TRBD2 matches 14 bases. The CDR3 is 16 amino acids. J was trimmed by 6 bases and V by 4 bases; bases with no gene match: 8. Per the germline V gene, CDR1 is SGHVS and CDR2 is FQNEAQ. CDR3 coding DNA: TGTGCCAGCAGCTCCAGACTAGCGGGGGGGAGTGGCGAGCAGTACTTC. It specifies CASSSRLAGGSGEQYF.

This clonotype was detected only once. A read error may be the cause here, since a much bigger clone is one base away. This chain uses TRBV28 with TRBJ2-7; D may be TRBD1 (6 bases). This CDR3 comprises 14 residues. Trimming pared 4 bases from V and 6 bases from J, leaving 16 bases between. CDR1 is MDHEN, CDR2 SYDVKM, per germline. Here the CDR3 reads CASSSGSGVREQYF. In nucleotides, the CDR3 is TGTGCCAGCAGTTCTGGGTCAGGGGTTCGCGAGCAGTACTTC. Together with reference TRBV28 and TRBJ2-7, the CDR3 gives the full variable domain: DVKVTQSSRYLVKRTGEKVFLECVQDMDHENMFWYRQDPGLGLRLIYFSYDVKMKEKGDIPEGYSVSREKKERFSLILESASTNQTSMYLCASSSGSGVREQYFGPGTRLTVT.

This clonotype showed up many times. The V call is TRBV6-5, the J call TRBJ2-3; TRBD2 matches 10 bases. The CDR3 spans 16 residues. Trimming cost V 3 bases and J 6 bases; bases outside gene matches: 9. Germline-derived CDR1 and CDR2 are MNHEY and SVGAGI. The CDR3 DNA reads as TGTGCCAGCAGTTATGCGCCTAGCGGGGGTCAGGATACGCAGTATTTT. Translating gives CASSYAPSGGQDTQYF.

This clonotype has ten or more counts. One end of the junction fails to match germline, which may point to a read error. The rearrangement uses TRBV7-9 and TRBJ2-7; D is undetermined. This CDR3 is built from 12 residues. CDR1 and CDR2 from the germline V gene are SEHNR and FQNEAQ (reference sequence). The CDR3 DNA reads TGTGCCAGCAGCCCCGGTCCCCAGGAGCGGTACTTC. Protein product: CASSPGPQERYF. Supplemented by reference TRBV7-9 and TRBJ2-7, the full variable domain reads DTGVSQNPRHKITKRGQNVTFRCDPISEHNRLYWYRQTLGQGPEFLTYFQNEAQLEKSRLLSDRFSAERPKGSFSTLEIQRTEQGDSAMYLCASSPGPQERYFGPGTRLTVT.

This clonotype was picked up many times. The rearrangement uses TRBV5-1 and TRBJ1-1, with 9 bases identical to TRBD1. Trimming cost V 7 bases and J 4 bases; bases outside gene matches: 8. CDR3 length equals 14 residues. Germline V gene data show CDR1 as SGHRS and CDR2 as YFSETQ. This chain's CDR3 is CASHRDRDLTEAFF. The CDR3 DNA reads TGCGCCAGCCACCGGGACAGGGATCTCACTGAAGCTTTCTTT.

This clonotype appeared many times. The chain recombines TRBV6-4 with TRBJ1-1, with a tentative D call TRBD1 (5 bases). Trimming shortened V by 4 bases and J by 0 bases, and 6 bases separated the two germline ends. The germline V gene has CDR1 MRHNA and CDR2 SNTAGT. The CDR3 totals 13 residues. The CDR3 nucleotides read TGTGCCAGCAGTGCGGGGGTGAACACTGAAGCTTTCTTT. Protein: CASSAGVNTEAFF.

The sample holds many counts of this clonotype. The chain links TRBV29-1 to TRBJ1-1; D not certain. V gave up 1 base and J gave up 2 bases, with 2 bases separating them. Germline assignment: CDR1 SQVTM and CDR2 ANQGSEA. CDR3 length: 11 residues. CDR3 protein: CSVEVNTEAFF. DNA for the CDR3: TGCAGCGTTGAAGTAAACACTGAAGCTTTCTTT.

This clonotype was detected many times. V is TRBV27 and J is TRBJ2-3; D unresolved. Germline values: CDR1 MNHEY, CDR2 SMNVEV (reference sequence). CDR3 length: 14 residues. V was shortened by 3 bases and J by 1 base, with 8 bases between the two germline ends. The CDR3, as DNA: TGTGCCAGCAGTTTCTTGGCCGGCACAGATACGCAGTATTTT. Amino acid sequence: CASSFLAGTDTQYF.

The table lists this clonotype with many counts. This rearrangement joins TRBV27 to TRBJ2-3; D not resolved. The length of the CDR3 is 14 residues. The V end was cut by 8 bases, the J end by 6 bases, with 18 bases between. Germline V gene data show CDR1 as MNHEY and CDR2 as SMNVEV (reference sequence). CDR3 DNA sequence: TGTGCCAGCCGCCTATCCCCCTATAGTGATACGCAGTATTTT. Residues: CASRLSPYSDTQYF.

The rearrangement uses TRBV6-1 and TRBJ1-1; D possibly corresponds to TRBD1 (5 bases). The V gene lost 4 bases and the J gene lost 3 bases, with 9 bases spanning the gap. The germline V gene has CDR1 MNHNS and CDR2 SASEGT. The CDR3 consists of 13 residues. The CDR3 coding sequence is TGTGCCAGCAGTGGGAGGGGAGACACTGAAGCTTTCTTT. Its protein product is CASSGRGDTEAFF.

As regards this clonotype: A clone one base away is much larger, so this may be a read error. V usage is TRBV12-3 or TRBV12-4 and J usage is TRBJ1-1; D gene uncertain. The CDR3 totals 12 residues. CDR3 nucleotide sequence: TGTGCCAGCAGAGAAGGGAACACTGAAGCTTCCTTT. It encodes CASREGNTEASF.

In this sample, this clonotype turned up a few times. The rearrangement links TRBV9 to TRBJ2-7; TRBD1 matches at 10 bases. Germline V gene sequence: CDR1 SGDLS, CDR2 YYNGEE. CDR3 length: 15 residues. The V and J ends lost 0 bases and 4 bases, in that order; junction bases with no gene match: 4. CDR3 in amino acids: CASSVAAGQGYEQYF. The CDR3 region has the DNA TGTGCCAGCAGCGTAGCAGCGGGACAGGGGTACGAGCAGTACTTC.

In its sample, this clonotype was seen many times. This CDR3 reads CASTRVLLSNTGELFF. In nucleotides, the CDR3 is TGTGCCAGCACGCGAGTTTTACTATCGAACACCGGGGAGCTGTTTTTT. The chain employs TRBV12-3 or TRBV12-4 and TRBJ2-2; no reliable D call. This CDR3 contains 16 residues. The ends were cut back, 7 bases at V and 0 bases at J, with 15 bases in the middle.

Of note for this clonotype: This may be a read error, as it is one base from a much larger clone. This rearrangement joins TRBV7-8 to TRBJ1-5, with unresolved D. The length of the CDR3 is 13 residues. Germline V CDR1 and CDR2: SGHVS, FQNEAQ. V lost 6 bases, J lost 4 bases, and 10 bases lay in between. The CDR3 is CASSASPNQPQHF. Written as DNA, the CDR3 is TGTGCCAGCAGTGCATCCCCAAATCAGCCCCAGCATTTT.

This clonotype was counted at least ten times. The V and J genes are TRBV6-5 and TRBJ2-5, with D possibly matching TRBD1 (6 bases). The CDR3 has 15 residues. V was shortened by 0 bases and J by 2 bases, with 10 bases between the two germline ends. CDR1 MNHEY and CDR2 SVGAGI come from the germline V gene. CDR3 amino acids: CASSYSATGQETQYF. In DNA, the CDR3 is TGTGCCAGCAGTTACTCGGCGACAGGTCAAGAGACCCAGTACTTC.

Many counts were recorded for this clonotype. The V call is TRBV10-1, the J call TRBJ2-3; 8 bases map to TRBD2. The CDR3 covers 15 residues. Per germline, CDR1 WNHNN and CDR2 SYGVQD (reference sequence). V shed 5 bases, J shed 2 bases, and the junction held 6 bases outside the gene matches. CDR3 nucleotides: TGCGCCAGCAGTCCTCAGCGGGAGTTCACAGATACGCAGTATTTT. Amino acids: CASSPQREFTDTQYF.

This clonotype was seen at least ten times. The chain links TRBV20-1 to TRBJ2-3; 9 nucleotides line up with TRBD2. From germline, CDR1 is DFQATT and CDR2 SNEGSKA (reference sequence). This CDR3 is built from 14 residues. V was pared by 4 bases and J by 0 bases, with 2 bases of the junction left unmatched. The DNA of the CDR3 is TGCAGTGCTACCCTAGCGGGGAGCACAGATACGCAGTATTTT. Translated: CSATLAGSTDTQYF.

Of note for this clonotype: A junction end diverges from the germline sequence, so it may reflect a read error. This chain joins TRBV28 and TRBJ2-2; possibly TRBD2 for D (5 bases). CDR3 size: 15 residues. The germline V gene encodes CDR1 MDHEN and CDR2 SYDVKM. This CDR3 reads CASSIGIANTGELVF. In nucleotides, the CDR3 is TGTGCCAGCAGTATAGGAATCGCGAACACCGGGGAGCTGGTTTTT.

With regard to this clonotype: A much larger clone differs by one base, so this may be a read error. The gene calls are TRBV6-6 and TRBJ2-7; D is ambiguous. Germline lookup yields CDR1 MNHNY and CDR2 SVGAGI (reference sequence). This CDR3 has 12 residues. CDR3 DNA sequence: TGTGCCAGCGCTGGAATTAGGTACGAGCAGTGCTTC. It encodes CASAGIRYEQCF.

This clonotype has a count of ten or more. The CDR3 loop is CASSESGELFF. The CDR3 nucleotides read TGTGCCAGCAGTGAAAGCGGGGAGCTGTTTTTT. V is TRBV9 and J is TRBJ2-2; D is ambiguous. The V and J ends lost 5 bases and 7 bases respectively, with 6 bases between them. Germline loops: CDR1 SGDLS, CDR2 YYNGEE. This CDR3 region has 11 residues.

The sample holds many counts of this clonotype. The J gene is TRBJ2-7, the V gene TRBV3-1; tentatively, D is TRBD2 (6 bases). This CDR3 spans 16 amino acids. The ends were cut back, 3 bases at V and 0 bases at J, with 15 bases in the middle. CDR1 is LGHDT, CDR2 YNNKEL, per germline (reference sequence). The CDR3 sequence is CASSHPRAGSSYEQYF. CDR3 bases: TGTGCCAGCAGCCATCCCCGCGCGGGGAGCTCCTACGAGCAGTACTTC.

This clonotype was seen many times. This chain links TRBV7-9 with TRBJ2-2; 11 bases map to TRBD1. The CDR3 contains 15 residues. Per the germline V gene, CDR1 is SEHNR and CDR2 is FQNEAQ (reference sequence). The V segment lost 4 bases and the J segment 7 bases; nucleotides outside the gene matches: 5. This CDR3 reads CASSSDRGLDGELFF. The CDR3 bases are TGTGCCAGCAGCTCGGACAGGGGGCTGGACGGGGAGCTGTTTTTT.

This clonotype has ten or more counts. The genes are TRBV12-3 or TRBV12-4 and TRBJ2-7, with a weak D call TRBD2 (7 bases). This CDR3 contains 12 residues. V lost 4 bases, J lost 7 bases, and 11 bases lay in between. CDR3 amino acids: CASSWGGPEQYF. CDR3 bases: TGTGCCAGCAGTTGGGGGGGGCCTGAGCAGTACTTC.

The chain employs TRBV4-3 and TRBJ2-3, with D possibly matching TRBD2 (5 bases). The V end was cut by 0 bases, the J end by 11 bases, with 15 bases between. This CDR3 spans 14 amino acids. Germline lookup yields CDR1 LGHNA and CDR2 YSLEER. CDR3 coding DNA: TGCGCCAGCAGCCAAGACCTGGGGAGTCGGGGGCAGTATTTT. Translation gives CASSQDLGSRGQYF.

This clonotype showed up many times. The junction and the germline gene differ at one end; a read error may be behind it. The rearrangement links TRBV5-6 to TRBJ1-3, with D possibly TRBD1 on 5 matching bases. Per germline, CDR1 SGHDT and CDR2 YYEEEE. The CDR3 consists of 15 residues. CDR3 loop: CASSLEGTSGNTIYF. In DNA, the CDR3 is TGTGCCAGCAGTTTGGAAGGGACCTCTGGAAACACCATATATTTT. The full variable domain, its missing parts supplied by reference TRBV5-6 and TRBJ1-3, is DAGVTQSPTHLIKTRGQQVTLRCSPKSGHDTVSWYQQALGQGPQFIFQYYEEEERQRGNFPDRFSGHQFPNYSSELNVNALLLGDSALYLCASSLEGTSGNTIYFGEGSWLTVV.

As to this clonotype: A much larger clone is a single base away; this may be a read error. The chain has TRBV25-1 and TRBJ2-1; TRBD2 aligns across 7 bases. This CDR3 contains 15 residues. CDR1 is MGHDK and CDR2 is SYGVNS in the germline V gene. The trim removed 2 bases at V and 9 bases at J, leaving 10 bases unmatched. The CDR3 here is CASSERWNLAGEQFF. The CDR3 DNA is TGTGCCAGCAGTGAACGATGGAATTTAGCGGGTGAGCAGTTCTTC.